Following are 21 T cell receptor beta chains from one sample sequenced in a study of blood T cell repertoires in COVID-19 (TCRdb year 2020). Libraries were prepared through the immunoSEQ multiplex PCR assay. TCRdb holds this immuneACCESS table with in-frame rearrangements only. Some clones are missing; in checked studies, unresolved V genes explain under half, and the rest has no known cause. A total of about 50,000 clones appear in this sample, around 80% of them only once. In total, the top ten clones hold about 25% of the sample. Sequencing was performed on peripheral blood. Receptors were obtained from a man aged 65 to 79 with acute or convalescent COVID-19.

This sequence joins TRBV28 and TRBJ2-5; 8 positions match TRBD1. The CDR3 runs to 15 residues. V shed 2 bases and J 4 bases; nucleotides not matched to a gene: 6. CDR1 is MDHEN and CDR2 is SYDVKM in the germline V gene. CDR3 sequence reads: CASSLPGGNRETQYF. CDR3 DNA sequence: TGTGCCAGCAGTTTACCAGGGGGCAACCGAGAGACCCAGTACTTC.

In nucleotides, the CDR3 is TGTGCCAGCTCACCATCCGTCACTCGAGGGAATGAGCAGTTCTTC. This sequence encodes CASSPSVTRGNEQFF. V gene TRBV18 combines with J gene TRBJ2-1, with D maybe TRBD2 (5 bases). The length of the CDR3 is 15 residues. Trimming shortened V by 2 bases and J by 7 bases, and 15 bases separated the two germline ends. Germline assignment: CDR1 KGHSH and CDR2 LQKENI.

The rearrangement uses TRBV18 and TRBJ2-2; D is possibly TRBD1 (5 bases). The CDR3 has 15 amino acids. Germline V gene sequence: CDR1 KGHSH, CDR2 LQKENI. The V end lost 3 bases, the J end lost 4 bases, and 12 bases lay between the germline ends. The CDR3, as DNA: TGTGCCAGCTCACCGCACGACAGACTCACCGGGGAGCTGTTTTTT. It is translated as CASSPHDRLTGELFF.

The CDR3 protein is CASSAGLEGPGELFF. CDR3 nucleotide sequence: TGTGCCAGCAGCGCGGGACTAGAAGGGCCCGGGGAGCTGTTTTTT. The chain is built from TRBV7-3 and TRBJ2-2, with 8 bases matching TRBD2. The CDR3 sequence is 15 residues long. CDR1 and CDR2 from the germline V gene are SGHTA and FQGTGA. The V gene end was trimmed by 5 bases and the J gene end by 6 bases; junction bases not matched to a gene: 8.

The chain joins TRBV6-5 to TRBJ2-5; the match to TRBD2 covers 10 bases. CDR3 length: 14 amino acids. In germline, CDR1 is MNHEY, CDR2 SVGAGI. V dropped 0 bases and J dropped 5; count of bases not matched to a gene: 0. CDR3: CASSYSTSGETQYF. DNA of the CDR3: TGTGCCAGCAGTTACTCGACTAGCGGGGAGACCCAGTACTTC.

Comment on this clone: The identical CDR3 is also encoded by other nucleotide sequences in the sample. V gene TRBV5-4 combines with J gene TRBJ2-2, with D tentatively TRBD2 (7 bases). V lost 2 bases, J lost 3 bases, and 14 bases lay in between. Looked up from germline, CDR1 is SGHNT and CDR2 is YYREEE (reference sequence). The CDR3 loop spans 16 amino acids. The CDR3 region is CASSFWGGRDTGELFF. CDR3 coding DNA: TGTGCCAGCAGCTTTTGGGGGGGGCGGGACACCGGGGAGCTGTTTTTT.

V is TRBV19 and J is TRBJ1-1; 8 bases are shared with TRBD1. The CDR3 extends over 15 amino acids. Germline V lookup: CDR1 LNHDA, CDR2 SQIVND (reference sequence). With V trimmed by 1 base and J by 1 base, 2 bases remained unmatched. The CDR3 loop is CASSIAGTGNTEAFF. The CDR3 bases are TGTGCCAGTAGTATAGCCGGGACAGGGAACACTGAAGCTTTCTTT. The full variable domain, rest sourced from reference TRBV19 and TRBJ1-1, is DGGITQSPKYLFRKEGQNVTLSCEQNLNHDAMYWYRQDPGQGLRLIYYSQIVNDFQKGDIAEGYSVSREKKESFPLTVTSAQKNPTAFYLCASSIAGTGNTEAFFGQGTRLTVV.

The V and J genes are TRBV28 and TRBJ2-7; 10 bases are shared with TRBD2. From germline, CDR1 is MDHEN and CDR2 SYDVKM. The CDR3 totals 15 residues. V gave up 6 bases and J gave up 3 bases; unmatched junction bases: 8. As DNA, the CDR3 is TGTGCCAGCAGGGGAGCGGGACTAGCGCACTACGAGCAGTACTTC. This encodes CASRGAGLAHYEQYF.

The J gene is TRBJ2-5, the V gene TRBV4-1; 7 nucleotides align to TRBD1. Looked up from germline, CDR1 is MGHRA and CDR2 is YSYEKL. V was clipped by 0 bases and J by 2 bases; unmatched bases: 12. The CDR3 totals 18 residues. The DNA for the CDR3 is TGCGCCAGCAGCCAAGATTGGAAGGGGGCTCCCTTTCAAGAGACCCAGTACTTC. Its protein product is CASSQDWKGAPFQETQYF.

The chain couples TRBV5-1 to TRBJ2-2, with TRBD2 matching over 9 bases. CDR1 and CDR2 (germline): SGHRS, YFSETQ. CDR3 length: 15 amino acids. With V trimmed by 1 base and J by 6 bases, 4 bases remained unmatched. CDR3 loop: CASSLMASGAGELFF. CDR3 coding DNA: TGCGCCAGCAGCTTGATGGCTAGCGGGGCCGGGGAGCTGTTTTTT.

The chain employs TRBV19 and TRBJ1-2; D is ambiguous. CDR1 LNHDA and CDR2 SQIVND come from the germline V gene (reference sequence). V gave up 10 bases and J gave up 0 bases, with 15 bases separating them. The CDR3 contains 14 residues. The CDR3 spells CATSRGRANYGYTF. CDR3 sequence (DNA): TGTGCCACCAGCCGAGGGCGGGCTAACTATGGCTACACCTTC.

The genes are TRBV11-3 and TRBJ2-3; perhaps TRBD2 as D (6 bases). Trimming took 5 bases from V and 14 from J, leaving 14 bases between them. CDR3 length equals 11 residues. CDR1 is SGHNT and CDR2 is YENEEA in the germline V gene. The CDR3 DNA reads TGTGCCAGCAGCCGGGGGATCTTTTCGTATTTT. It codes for CASSRGIFSYF.

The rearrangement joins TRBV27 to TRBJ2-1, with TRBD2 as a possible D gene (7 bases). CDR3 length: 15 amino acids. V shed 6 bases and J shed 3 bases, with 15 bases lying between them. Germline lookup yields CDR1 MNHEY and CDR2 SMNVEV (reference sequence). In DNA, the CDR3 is TGTGCCAGCAGGGGGGCGGCTAGCGGCTACAATGAGCAGTTCTTC. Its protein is CASRGAASGYNEQFF.

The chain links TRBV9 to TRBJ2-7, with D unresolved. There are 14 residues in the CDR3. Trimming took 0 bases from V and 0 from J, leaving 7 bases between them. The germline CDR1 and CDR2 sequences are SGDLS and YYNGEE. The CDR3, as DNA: TGTGCCAGCAGCGTAGAAGTTAGCTCCTACGAGCAGTACTTC. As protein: CASSVEVSSYEQYF.

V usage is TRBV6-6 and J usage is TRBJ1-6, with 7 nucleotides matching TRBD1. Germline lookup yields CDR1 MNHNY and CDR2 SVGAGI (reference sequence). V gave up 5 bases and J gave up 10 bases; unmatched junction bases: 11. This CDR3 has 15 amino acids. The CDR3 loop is CASSTSFDRASPLHF. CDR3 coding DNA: TGTGCCAGCAGTACATCATTCGACAGGGCCTCACCCCTCCACTTT.

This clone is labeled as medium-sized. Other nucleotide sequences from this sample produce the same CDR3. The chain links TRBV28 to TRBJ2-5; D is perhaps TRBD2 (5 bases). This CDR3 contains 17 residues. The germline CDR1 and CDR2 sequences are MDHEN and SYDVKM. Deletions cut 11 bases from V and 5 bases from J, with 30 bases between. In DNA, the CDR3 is TGTGCCTTCGGGAAGCTGGGCCCGTTGGCCCGACGGGAGACCCAGTACTTC. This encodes CAFGKLGPLARRETQYF.

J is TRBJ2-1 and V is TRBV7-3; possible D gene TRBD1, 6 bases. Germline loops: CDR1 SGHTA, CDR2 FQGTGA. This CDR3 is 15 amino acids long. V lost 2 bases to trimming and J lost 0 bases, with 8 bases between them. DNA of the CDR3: TGTGCCAGCAGCTTACAGGGGAGCTCCTACAATGAGCAGTTCTTC. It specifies CASSLQGSSYNEQFF.

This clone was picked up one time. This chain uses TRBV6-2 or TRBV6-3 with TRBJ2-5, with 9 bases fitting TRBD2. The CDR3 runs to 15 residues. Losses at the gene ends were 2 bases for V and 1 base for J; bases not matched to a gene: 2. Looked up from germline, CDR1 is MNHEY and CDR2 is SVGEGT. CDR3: CASSYDSGGQETQYF. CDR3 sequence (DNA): TGTGCCAGCAGTTACGATAGCGGGGGCCAAGAGACCCAGTACTTC.

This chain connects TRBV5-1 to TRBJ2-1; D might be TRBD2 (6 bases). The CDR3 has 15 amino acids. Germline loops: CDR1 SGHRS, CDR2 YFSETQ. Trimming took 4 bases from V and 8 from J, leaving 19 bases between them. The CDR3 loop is CASSPRDGLRDEQFF. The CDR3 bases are TGCGCCAGCAGCCCGCGGGACGGGTTAAGAGATGAGCAGTTCTTC.

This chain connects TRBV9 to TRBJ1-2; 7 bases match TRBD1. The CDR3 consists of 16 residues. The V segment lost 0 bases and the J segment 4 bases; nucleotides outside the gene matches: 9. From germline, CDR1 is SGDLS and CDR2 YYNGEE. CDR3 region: CASSVAPSGTVYGYTF. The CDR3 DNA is TGTGCCAGCAGCGTAGCACCGTCGGGGACAGTCTATGGCTACACCTTC.

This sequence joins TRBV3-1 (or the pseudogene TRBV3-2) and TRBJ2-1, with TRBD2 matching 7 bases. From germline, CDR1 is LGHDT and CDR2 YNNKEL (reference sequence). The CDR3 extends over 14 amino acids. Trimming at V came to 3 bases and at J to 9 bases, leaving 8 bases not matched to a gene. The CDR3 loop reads CASSQGSGGSEQFF. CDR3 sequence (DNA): TGTGCCAGCAGCCAGGGGTCCGGGGGGAGTGAGCAGTTCTTC.